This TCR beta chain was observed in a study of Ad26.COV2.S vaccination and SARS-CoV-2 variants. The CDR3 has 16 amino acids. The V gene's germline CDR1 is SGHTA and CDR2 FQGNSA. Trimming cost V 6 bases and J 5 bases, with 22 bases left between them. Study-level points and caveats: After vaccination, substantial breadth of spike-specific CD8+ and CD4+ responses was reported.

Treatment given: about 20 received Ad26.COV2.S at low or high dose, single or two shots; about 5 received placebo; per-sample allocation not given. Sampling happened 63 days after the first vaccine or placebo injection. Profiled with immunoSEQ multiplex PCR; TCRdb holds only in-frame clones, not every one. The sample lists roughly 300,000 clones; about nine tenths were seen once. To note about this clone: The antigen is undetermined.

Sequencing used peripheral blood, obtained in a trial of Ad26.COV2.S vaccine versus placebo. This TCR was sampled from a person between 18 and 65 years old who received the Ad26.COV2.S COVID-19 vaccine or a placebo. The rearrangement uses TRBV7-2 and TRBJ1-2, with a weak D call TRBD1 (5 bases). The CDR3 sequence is CASREWGARAGYGYTF. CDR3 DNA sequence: TGTGCCAGCAGAGAGTGGGGAGCGAGGGCAGGGTATGGCTACACCTTC.